The following is a TCR beta chain sequence with its context. Libraries were prepared by immunoSEQ multiplex PCR; TCRdb keeps only in-frame clonotypes and omits some of them. Of about 430,000 clones listed, about 93% are singletons. This CDR3 comprises 16 residues. The trim removed 2 bases at V and 5 bases at J, leaving 3 bases unmatched. Looked up from germline, CDR1 is LGHNA and CDR2 is YSLEER. Documented treatment: about 20 received Ad26.COV2.S at low or high dose, single or two shots; 5 received placebo; per-sample allocation not given. Day 63 after the first vaccine or placebo injection was the time point for sampling. This person who donated was an adult of 18-55 years in Boston. Vaccination employed an Ad26 vector expressing the Wuhan-strain SARS-CoV-2 spike. This sample is drawn from a study of Ad26.COV2.S vaccination and SARS-CoV-2 variants. Whole-study context: Intramuscularly, Ad26.COV2.S was given either once or twice, 56 days apart.

The chain is built from TRBV4-3 and TRBJ2-2; 12 bases match TRBD2. This TCR derives from a person aged 18 to 59 who received the Ad26.COV2.S COVID-19 vaccine or a placebo. The sequenced sample was peripheral blood, obtained in a trial of Ad26.COV2.S vaccine versus placebo. The chain's CDR3 is CASSQRTSGITGELFF. DNA of the CDR3: TGCGCCAGCAGCCAAAGGACTAGCGGGATAACCGGGGAGCTGTTTTTT.